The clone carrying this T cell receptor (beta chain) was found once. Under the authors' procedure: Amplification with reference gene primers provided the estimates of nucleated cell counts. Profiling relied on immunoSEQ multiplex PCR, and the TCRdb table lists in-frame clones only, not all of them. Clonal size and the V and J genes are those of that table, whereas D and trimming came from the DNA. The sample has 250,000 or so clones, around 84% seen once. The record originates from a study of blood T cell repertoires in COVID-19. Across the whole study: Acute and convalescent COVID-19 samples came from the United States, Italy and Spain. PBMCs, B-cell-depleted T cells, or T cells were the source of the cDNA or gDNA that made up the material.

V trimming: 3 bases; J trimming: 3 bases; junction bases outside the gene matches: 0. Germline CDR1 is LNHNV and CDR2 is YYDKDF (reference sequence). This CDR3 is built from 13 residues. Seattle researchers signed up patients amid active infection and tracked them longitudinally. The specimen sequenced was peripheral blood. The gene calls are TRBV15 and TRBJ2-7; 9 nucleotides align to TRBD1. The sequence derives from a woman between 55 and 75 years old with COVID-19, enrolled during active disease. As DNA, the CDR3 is TGTGCCACCAGCAGGACAGGGGGCTACGAGCAGTACTTC. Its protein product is CATSRTGGYEQYF.